This T cell receptor beta chain emerged from a study of OX40 agonist ivuxolimab in advanced cancers. The CDR3 spans 13 residues. V was pared by 3 bases and J by 3 bases, with 5 bases between. Germline loops: CDR1 SEHNR, CDR2 FQNEAQ (reference sequence). Patients who had autoimmune disease history or got systemic immunosuppression were left out. Sequenced by immunoSEQ multiplex PCR; TCRdb stores in-frame clones only, minus some. There are more than 40,000 clones in the sample; around 84% occur only once, and 20% to 25% lies in the top ten. Sample: CD4+ or CD8+ T cells sorted from blood, taken in a trial of the OX40 agonist ivuxolimab. The rearrangement links TRBV7-9 to TRBJ2-2, with D hard to call. The source of this sequence is an adult with an advanced solid tumor such as melanoma, head and neck, liver or kidney cancer. CDR3 amino acids: CASSFGDTGELFF. The CDR3 DNA follows: TGTGCCAGCAGCTTTGGAGACACCGGGGAGCTGTTTTTT.